The 20 T cell receptor beta chains below were found in one sample sequenced in a study of regulatory T cells in long-lasting Graves disease. Through Arm-PCR of CDR3 regions and iRepertoire HTBI primers, TCR beta libraries were built. MiXCR was run by TCRdb on the multiplex PCR reads, yielding one entry per CDR3 protein. The sample shows fewer than 600,000 distinct CDR3 sequences, under 25% of them seen only once. Documented time point: persistent/refractory GD, antithyroid drugs over 5 years with positive TRAb. The TCR library was prepared using RNA isolated from PBMCs. The starting material was peripheral blood mononuclear cells (PBMCs), obtained when the disease was refractory, from a patient treated with antithyroid drugs. The receptors were sampled from a female donor with Graves disease.

This clonotype was seen at least ten times. The chain links TRBV6-1 to TRBJ2-5; D is uncertain. The V end was cut by 7 bases, the J end by 5 bases, with 8 bases between. This CDR3 is built from 11 residues. Per the germline V gene, CDR1 is MNHNS and CDR2 is SASEGT. DNA for the CDR3: TGTGCCAGCACCTTAGCCGAGACCCAGTACTTC. As protein: CASTLAETQYF.

This clonotype was seen many times. J is TRBJ2-7 and V is TRBV12-3 or TRBV12-4; D possibly corresponds to TRBD1 (6 bases). V gave up 4 bases and J gave up 7 bases, with 17 bases separating them. The CDR3 has 14 amino acids. The CDR3 nucleotides read TGTGCCAGCAGTTCTTTTCAGGGGTCTGAAGAGCAGTACTTC. Translating gives CASSSFQGSEEQYF.

This clonotype appeared many times. The genes are TRBV11-2 and TRBJ1-6; D is uncertain. CDR3 length: 18 amino acids. Germline V gives CDR1 SGHAT, CDR2 FQNNGV. The V end lost 2 bases, the J end lost 3 bases, and 17 bases lay between the germline ends. DNA of the CDR3: TGTGCCAGCAGCTTATACTCTATGGAGGGAAGCTATAATTCACCCCTCCACTTT. This encodes CASSLYSMEGSYNSPLHF.

This clonotype was found many times. The rearrangement links TRBV28 to TRBJ2-7; a possible D gene is TRBD2 (5 bases). Trimming stripped 8 bases from V and 2 bases from J, with 10 bases between. Per germline, CDR1 MDHEN and CDR2 SYDVKM. The CDR3 runs to 12 residues. In DNA, the CDR3 is TGTGCCAGCCAACTAGATGCCTACGAGCAGTACTTC. Translating gives CASQLDAYEQYF.

V is TRBV6-1 and J is TRBJ1-1; D is uncertain. Trimming shortened V by 5 bases and J by 7 bases, and 11 bases separated the two germline ends. This CDR3 has 12 residues. Per germline, CDR1 MNHNS and CDR2 SASEGT. CDR3 sequence (DNA): TGTGCCAGCAGTCCCCGGGCGGGTGAAGCTTTCTTT. Translation: CASSPRAGEAFF.

As concerns this clonotype: One junction end disagrees with the germline gene, perhaps due to a read error. The chain combines TRBV11-1 with TRBJ2-7; D might be TRBD2 (6 bases). The CDR3 is 15 residues long. Looked up from germline, CDR1 is SGHAT and CDR2 is FQDESV (reference sequence). CDR3 nucleotide sequence: TGCGCCAGCAGCCACCCGGGAGACAGATCCTACGAGCAGTACTTC. This sequence encodes CASSHPGDRSYEQYF.

The CDR3 spells CASSSPSTLGDGYTF. CDR3 nucleotide sequence: TGTGCCAGCAGTTCGCCATCGACTTTAGGAGATGGCTACACCTTC. The chain joins TRBV6-5 to TRBJ1-2; the D is unclear. CDR3 size: 15 residues. Trimming left V 4 bases short and J 6 bases short, with 18 bases between. Germline CDR1 reads MNHEY; CDR2 reads SVGAGI.

This clonotype has a count of ten or more. The chain carries TRBV6-1 and TRBJ2-7; the D is unclear. V was pared by 0 bases and J by 6 bases, with 6 bases between. This CDR3 region has 12 residues. Germline CDR1 and CDR2: MNHNS and SASEGT. CDR3 loop: CASSEAFTEQYF. DNA for the CDR3: TGTGCCAGCAGTGAAGCTTTTACCGAGCAGTACTTC.

This clonotype showed up just a few times. V usage is TRBV20-1 and J usage is TRBJ1-6; D perhaps matches TRBD1 (5 bases). Per the germline V gene, CDR1 is DFQATT and CDR2 is SNEGSKA (reference sequence). V was trimmed by 6 bases and J by 7 bases, leaving 10 bases between them. CDR3 size: 12 residues. CDR3 in DNA: TGCAGTGCGCAGGGTGGCAATTCACCCCTCCACTTT. Translating gives CSAQGGNSPLHF.

Details on this clonotype: A clone one base away is much larger, so this may be a read error. The chain combines TRBV29-1 with TRBJ1-1, with TRBD1 as a possible D gene (5 bases). V was pared by 6 bases and J by 7 bases, with 18 bases between. The CDR3 runs to 13 residues. In germline, CDR1 is SQVTM, CDR2 ANQGSEA. The chain's CDR3 is CSVWTLRGHEAFF. CDR3 DNA sequence: TGCAGCGTATGGACACTGAGGGGTCATGAAGCTTTCTTT. The variable domain in full, completed from reference TRBV29-1 and TRBJ1-1, reads SAVISQKPSRDICQRGTSLTIQCQVDSQVTMMFWYRQQPGQSLTLIATANQGSEATYESGFVIDKFPISRPNLTFSTLTVSNMSPEDSSIYLCSVWTLRGHEAFFGQGTRLTVV.

Ten or more counts support this clonotype. The J gene is TRBJ2-3, the V gene TRBV6-5; D unresolved. The CDR3 is 13 amino acids. Trimming cost V 4 bases and J 1 base, with 6 bases left between them. The V gene's germline CDR1 is MNHEY and CDR2 SVGAGI. CDR3 loop: CASSWRRTDTQYF. The CDR3 DNA reads as TGTGCCAGCAGTTGGAGACGCACAGATACGCAGTATTTT.

The table lists this clonotype with many counts. This chain links TRBV12-3 or TRBV12-4 with TRBJ1-2, with D unclear. This CDR3 comprises 13 residues. Trimming removed 3 bases from V and 4 bases from J, with 9 bases in between. The CDR3 DNA reads TGTGCCAGCAGTTTGACCAGCCTCTATGGCTACACCTTC. This sequence encodes CASSLTSLYGYTF.

The chain recombines TRBV27 with TRBJ1-3; no reliable D call. The V gene's germline CDR1 is MNHEY and CDR2 SMNVEV (reference sequence). V lost 5 bases and J 4 bases, leaving 9 bases between the germline ends. The CDR3 loop spans 13 amino acids. The CDR3 DNA follows: TGTGCCAGCAGTCCCCTGAGCGGAAACACCATATATTTT. It yields the protein CASSPLSGNTIYF.

There are many counts of this clonotype. The rearrangement links TRBV2 to TRBJ1-1, with a weak D call TRBD1 (6 bases). V lost 7 bases, J lost 4 bases, and 10 bases lay in between. The CDR3 is made up of 12 amino acids. Germline CDR1 is SNHLY and CDR2 is FYNNEI. Here the CDR3 DNA reads TGTGCCAGCAATAGAGGGGGCACTGAAGCTTTCTTT. Protein product: CASNRGGTEAFF.

This clonotype was seen many times. The chain carries TRBV12-3 or TRBV12-4 and TRBJ1-5; weak D call: TRBD1 (5 bases). The germline V and J ends were trimmed by 1 base and 6 bases, with 13 bases remaining between them. This CDR3 contains 15 residues. The CDR3 sequence: CASSLGLGRSQPQHF. In DNA, the CDR3 is TGTGCCAGCAGTTTAGGTTTGGGGCGAAGTCAGCCCCAGCATTTT.

This rearrangement joins TRBV5-1 to TRBJ1-1, with 7 bases aligning to TRBD1. The CDR3 has 14 amino acids. Germline V gives CDR1 SGHRS, CDR2 YFSETQ. Germline trimming cut 4 bases from V and 8 bases from J; bases unmatched to any gene: 11. The CDR3 here is CASSLGQSGKEAFF. The CDR3 DNA is TGCGCCAGCAGCCTGGGACAGTCGGGAAAGGAAGCTTTCTTT.

This clonotype was recorded at least ten times. J is TRBJ1-1 and V is TRBV28; D not resolved. V gave up 9 bases and J gave up 11 bases, with 10 bases separating them. Germline V gives CDR1 MDHEN, CDR2 SYDVKM. This CDR3 contains 9 residues. The CDR3 nucleotides are TGTGCCAGTCCAACACCTGCTTTCTTT. Residues: CASPTPAFF.

This rearrangement joins TRBV6-5 to TRBJ1-1, with 9 positions matching TRBD1. V lost 0 bases, J lost 6 bases, and 8 bases stayed unmatched. This CDR3 has 16 residues. CDR1 is MNHEY and CDR2 is SVGAGI in the germline V gene. CDR3 sequence (DNA): TGTGCCAGCAGTTACTCCTCCGGGACAGGGTGGTCTGAAGCTTTCTTT. Amino acids: CASSYSSGTGWSEAFF.

V gene TRBV28 combines with J gene TRBJ2-6; the D is unclear. The V end was cut by 2 bases, the J end by 0 bases, with 11 bases between. This CDR3 has 17 amino acids. Germline loops: CDR1 MDHEN, CDR2 SYDVKM. The CDR3 region has the DNA TGTGCCAGCAGTTTAAACCGGTGGGGCTCTGGGGCCAACGTCCTGACTTTC. It encodes CASSLNRWGSGANVLTF.

V is TRBV6-2 or TRBV6-3 and J is TRBJ1-5; tentative D call: TRBD1 (5 bases). CDR1 and CDR2 from the germline V gene are MNHEY and SVGEGT. The CDR3 extends over 14 amino acids. V dropped 0 bases and J dropped 7 bases, with 10 bases sitting between them. CDR3 loop: CASSYSPGYQPQHF. The CDR3 region has the DNA TGTGCCAGCAGTTACTCGCCAGGGTACCAGCCCCAGCATTTT.